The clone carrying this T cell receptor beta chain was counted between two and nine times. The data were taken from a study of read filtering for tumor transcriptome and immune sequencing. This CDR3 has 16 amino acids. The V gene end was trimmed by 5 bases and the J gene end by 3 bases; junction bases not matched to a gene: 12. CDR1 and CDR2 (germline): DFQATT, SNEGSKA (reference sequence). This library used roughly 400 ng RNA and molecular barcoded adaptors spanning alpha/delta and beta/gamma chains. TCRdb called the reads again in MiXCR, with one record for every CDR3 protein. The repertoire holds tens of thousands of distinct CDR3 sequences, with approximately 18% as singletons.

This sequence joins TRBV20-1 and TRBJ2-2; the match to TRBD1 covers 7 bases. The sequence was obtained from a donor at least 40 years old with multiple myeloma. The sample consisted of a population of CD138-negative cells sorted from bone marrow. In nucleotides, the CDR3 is TGCAGTGCTTCAACGCCAGGGGGTAAAGACACCGGGGAGCTGTTTTTT. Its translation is CSASTPGGKDTGELFF.